These T cell receptor beta chains were read from a single sample in a study of blood T cell repertoires in COVID-19. TCRdb's table, derived via immunoSEQ multiplex PCR, lists solely in-frame clones and lacks some. Counted here are roughly 50,000 clones, roughly 90% occurring once; the ten biggest clones make up 15% to 25%. The sequenced sample was peripheral blood. Source of these receptors: a human donor in a cohort sampled during active COVID-19. Each CDR3 is given with its conserved first and last residue. Fields, in order: CDR3 length, D gene, V gene, J gene, CDR3 DNA, CDR3 protein. A D gene is named only where the DNA matches it firmly.

15	TRBD1	TRBV5-1	TRBJ2-7	TGCGCCAGCAGCACATACGACAGGGGGCTATACGAGCAGTACTTC	CASSTYDRGLYEQYF
15	TRBD1	TRBV7-8	TRBJ1-4	TGTGCCAGCAGCCCAAGGGACAGACCTAATGAAAAACTGTTTTTT	CASSPRDRPNEKLFF
11	NA	TRBV20-1	TRBJ1-2	TGCAGTGCTAGTGAAAGGGGTGGCTACACCTTC	CSASERGGYTF
14	NA	TRBV7-8	TRBJ1-3	TGTGCCAGCAGGAACAGGGAAAGGGGAAACACCATATATTTT	CASRNRERGNTIYF
17	NA	TRBV14	TRBJ2-1	TGTGCCAGCAGCCAAGATTCTGTGGGCAGACCCGGCAATGAGCAGTTCTTC	CASSQDSVGRPGNEQFF
17	NA	TRBV5-6	TRBJ1-3	TGTGCCAGCAGCTCAATCATCGGGGGGACCTCAGGAAACACCATATATTTT	CASSSIIGGTSGNTIYF
13	TRBD1	TRBV12-3/TRBV12-4	TRBJ2-5	TGTGCCAGCAGGCCGACAGGGGTGGTGACCCAGTACTTC	CASRPTGVVTQYF
14	TRBD1	TRBV10-3	TRBJ2-2	TGTGCCGTCAAGGGGACAGAAAGCACCGGGGAGCTGTTTTTT	CAVKGTESTGELFF
13	NA	TRBV2	TRBJ1-2	TGTGCCAGCAGTGAACAGGTCACCTATGGCTACACCTTC	CASSEQVTYGYTF
16	TRBD1	TRBV27	TRBJ2-7	TGTGCCAGCAGTGCCCCAACAGGGGGCTATACCCACGAGCAGTACTTC	CASSAPTGGYTHEQYF
14	NA	TRBV7-9	TRBJ1-1	TGTGCCAGCAGCTTTCGGGGGGGATTCGCTGAAGCTTTCTTT	CASSFRGGFAEAFF